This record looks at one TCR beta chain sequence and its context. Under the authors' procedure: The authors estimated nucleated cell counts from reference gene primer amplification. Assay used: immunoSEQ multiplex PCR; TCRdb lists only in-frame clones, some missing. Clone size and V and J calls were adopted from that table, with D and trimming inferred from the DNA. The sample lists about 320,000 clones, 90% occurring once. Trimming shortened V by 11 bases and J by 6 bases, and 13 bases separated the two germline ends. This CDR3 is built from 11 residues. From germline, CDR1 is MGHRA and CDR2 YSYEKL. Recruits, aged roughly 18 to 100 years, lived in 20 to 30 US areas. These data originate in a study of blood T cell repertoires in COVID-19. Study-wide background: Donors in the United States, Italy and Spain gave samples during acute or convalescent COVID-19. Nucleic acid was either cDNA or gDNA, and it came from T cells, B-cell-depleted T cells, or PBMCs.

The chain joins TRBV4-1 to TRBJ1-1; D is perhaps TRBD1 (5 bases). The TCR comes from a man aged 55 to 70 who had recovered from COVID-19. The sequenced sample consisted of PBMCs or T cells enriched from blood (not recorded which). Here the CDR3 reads CASGRGAEAFF. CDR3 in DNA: TGCGCCTCGGGCCGGGGGGCTGAAGCTTTCTTT.